This is a list of T cell receptor beta chains from one sample in a study of T cells in Graves' hyperthyroidism and ophthalmopathy. Via MiXCR, TCRdb re-called the multiplex PCR reads, giving one row per CDR3 protein. The sample has 300,000 to 350,000 distinct CDR3 sequences, around 17% seen once; the top ten hold around 35%. The sequenced sample consisted of blood. These receptors came from a man younger than 45 with Graves' hyperthyroidism. Both conserved end residues are part of each CDR3. A D gene is named only where the DNA matches it firmly. Where a row states a size, it is once, few, many or the class of an expanded clone; other rows omit it.

j_gene | v_gene | d_gene | abundance | CDR3aa | CDR3nt
TRBJ1-4 | TRBV6-2/TRBV6-3 | TRBD1 | . | CASRLQGLNEKLFF | TGTGCCAGCAGGCTACAGGGGTTAAATGAAAAACTGTTTTTT
TRBJ2-1 | TRBV7-8 | TRBD2 | . | CASSLETSGIPYNEQFF | TGTGCCAGCAGCTTAGAAACTAGCGGGATTCCCTACAATGAGCAGTTCTTC
TRBJ2-2 | TRBV18 | . | . | CASSSQSQGRTGELFF | TGTGCCAGCTCATCTCAGAGCCAGGGCAGGACCGGGGAGCTGTTTTTT
TRBJ2-7 | TRBV29-1 | . | few | CSVEGPSGYEQYF | TGCAGCGTTGAGGGACCCTCCGGCTACGAGCAGTACTTC
TRBJ2-1 | TRBV12-3/TRBV12-4 | TRBD2 | . | CASSFPAGGSNEQFF | TGTGCCAGCAGTTTTCCAGCGGGAGGCAGCAATGAGCAGTTCTTC
TRBJ2-7 | TRBV5-8 | . | many | CASSLARRKGRSYEQYF | TGTGCCAGCAGCTTGGCTCGCCGGAAGGGGAGATCCTACGAGCAGTACTTC
TRBJ2-1 | TRBV6-1 | . | many | CASSPSTRLNEQFF | TGTGCCAGCAGTCCCTCGACTAGATTGAATGAGCAGTTCTTC
TRBJ2-1 | TRBV3-1 | TRBD1 | many | CASSPRGHEQFF | TGTGCCAGCAGCCCGAGGGGGCATGAGCAGTTCTTC
TRBJ2-7 | TRBV2 | . | many | CASSALGGPYEQYF | TGTGCCAGCAGTGCGCTAGGGGGTCCCTACGAGCAGTACTTC
TRBJ2-1 | TRBV19 | . | . | CASSIQPGVPYNEQFF | TGTGCCAGTAGTATACAACCAGGGGTCCCCTACAATGAGCAGTTCTTC
TRBJ2-7 | TRBV4-1 | . | few | CASSQDSGDEQYF | TGCGCCAGCAGCCAAGATTCGGGGGACGAGCAGTACTTC
TRBJ1-1 | TRBV2 | . | many | CASSATNRGHTEAFF | TGTGCCAGCAGTGCTACGAACCGGGGGCACACTGAAGCTTTCTTT
TRBJ1-1 | TRBV18 | . | few | CASSQDFRSQAFF | TGTGCCAGCTCACAAGACTTCAGGAGTCAGGCTTTCTTT
TRBJ1-5 | TRBV11-3 | . | . | CASSPGGSGSNQPQHF | TGTGCCAGCAGCCCCGGAGGGTCGGGGAGCAATCAGCCCCAGCATTTT
TRBJ1-6 | TRBV6-2/TRBV6-3 | TRBD1 | . | CASSYGRDSNSPLHF | TGTGCCAGCAGTTACGGAAGGGACAGTAATTCACCCCTCCACTTT